This record concerns one T cell receptor beta chain sequence. What it binds is unknown. The entry originates in a study of Ad26.COV2.S vaccination and SARS-CoV-2 variants. Findings of the study overall: Recipients given vaccine exceeded placebo recipients in spike-specific TCR breadth.

The CDR3 is 12 amino acids. V shed 3 bases and J shed 5 bases, with 5 bases lying between them. The data were produced by immunoSEQ multiplex PCR, yet TCRdb's version contains in-frame clones alone and is incomplete. The profile shows fewer than 400,000 clones, 75% to 90% of them singletons. The treatment was: some 20 received Ad26.COV2.S at low or high dose, single or two shots; roughly five received placebo; per-sample allocation not given. Day 63 following the first vaccine or placebo injection was when the samples were taken. Source: peripheral blood, taken in a trial of Ad26.COV2.S vaccine versus placebo. The chain employs TRBV12-3 or TRBV12-4 and TRBJ2-4; no definite D call. This receptor was taken from a person aged 18-60 years who received the Ad26.COV2.S COVID-19 vaccine or a placebo. DNA of the CDR3: TGTGCCAGCAGTTTCACTCAAAACATTCAGTACTTC. Translating gives CASSFTQNIQYF.